The text below deals with one TCR beta chain. This entry belongs to a study of blood T cell repertoires in COVID-19. About the study: The United States, Italy and Spain provided the acute and convalescent COVID-19 samples. T cells, B-cell-depleted T cells, or PBMCs supplied cDNA or gDNA.

The CDR3 is 18 amino acids. Original data processing: The assay estimated nucleated cells by amplifying reference gene primers. Libraries were prepared by immunoSEQ multiplex PCR; TCRdb keeps only in-frame clonotypes and omits some of them. Clonal size and the V and J genes are those of that table, whereas D and trimming came from the DNA. The repertoire includes a few hundred thousand clones, about nine tenths of them detected once, and under 3% sits in the top ten. Seattle-derived patients entered the study during active infection and were followed longitudinally. The genes are TRBV21-1 and TRBJ2-7; the table's D call TRBD2 went unverified against the DNA. TRBV21-1 has pseudogene status. The TCR sequence derives from a young adult with COVID-19, enrolled during active disease. The sequenced sample consisted of peripheral blood. The CDR3, as DNA: TGTGCCAGCAGCAAAGCACTCATGACTAGCGGGAGAACCTACGAGCAGTACTTC. Its translation is CASSKALMTSGRTYEQYF.